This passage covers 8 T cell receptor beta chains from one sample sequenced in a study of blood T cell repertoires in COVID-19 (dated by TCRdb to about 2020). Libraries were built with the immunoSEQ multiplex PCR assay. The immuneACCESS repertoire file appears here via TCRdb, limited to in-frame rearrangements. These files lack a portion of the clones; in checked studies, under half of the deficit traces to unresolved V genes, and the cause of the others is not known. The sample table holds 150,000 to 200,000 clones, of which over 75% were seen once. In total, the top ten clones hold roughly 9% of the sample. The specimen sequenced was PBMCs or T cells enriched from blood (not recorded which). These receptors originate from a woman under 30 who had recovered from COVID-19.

In DNA form, the CDR3 reads TGTGCCAGCAGCTTATCCCAGCGGGAGCGGGATACGCAGTATTTT. Protein product: CASSLSQRERDTQYF. The rearrangement uses TRBV11-2 and TRBJ2-3; TRBD2 agrees at 8 bases. Germline CDR1 is SGHAT and CDR2 is FQNNGV. CDR3 length: 15 residues. J lost 6 bases, V lost 2 bases, and 7 bases had no gene match.

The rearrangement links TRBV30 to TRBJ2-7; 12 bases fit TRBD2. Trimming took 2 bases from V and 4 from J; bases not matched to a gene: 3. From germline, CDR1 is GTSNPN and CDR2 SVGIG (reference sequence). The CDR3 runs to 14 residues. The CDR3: CAWSWTSGKYEQYF. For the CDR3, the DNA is TGTGCCTGGAGTTGGACTAGCGGGAAGTACGAGCAGTACTTC.

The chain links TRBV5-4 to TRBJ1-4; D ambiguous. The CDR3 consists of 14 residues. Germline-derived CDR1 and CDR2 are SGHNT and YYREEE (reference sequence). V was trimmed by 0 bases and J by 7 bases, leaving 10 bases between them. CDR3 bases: TGTGCCAGCAGCTTGGCGGGTAAAGGTGAAAAACTGTTTTTT. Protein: CASSLAGKGEKLFF.

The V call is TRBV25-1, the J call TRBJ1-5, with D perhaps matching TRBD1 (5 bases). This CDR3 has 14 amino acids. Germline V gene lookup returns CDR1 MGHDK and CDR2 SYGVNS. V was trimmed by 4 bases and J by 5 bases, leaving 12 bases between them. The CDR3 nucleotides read TGTGCCAGCAGTGGTACGACAGATTATCAGCCCCAGCATTTT. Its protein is CASSGTTDYQPQHF.

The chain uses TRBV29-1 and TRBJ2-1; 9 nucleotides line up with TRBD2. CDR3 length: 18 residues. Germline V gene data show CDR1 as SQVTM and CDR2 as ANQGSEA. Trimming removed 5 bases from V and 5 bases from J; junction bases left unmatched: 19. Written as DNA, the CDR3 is TGCAGCGTTACTCTGTCCCGCGGGAGGGCCTCCGGGGACAATGAGCAGTTCTTC. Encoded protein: CSVTLSRGRASGDNEQFF.

CDR3 amino acids: CASSPTGGAGDTQYF. The CDR3 DNA reads TGTGCCAGTAGCCCCACGGGAGGGGCGGGAGATACGCAGTATTTT. V usage is TRBV19 and J usage is TRBJ2-3; 8 bases align to TRBD2. CDR3 length: 15 amino acids. From germline, CDR1 is LNHDA and CDR2 SQIVND (reference sequence). With 6 bases clipped from V and 5 bases from J, the junction kept 10 bases outside the gene matches. Looking up the rest from reference TRBV19 and TRBJ2-3 gives the full variable domain: DGGITQSPKYLFRKEGQNVTLSCEQNLNHDAMYWYRQDPGQGLRLIYYSQIVNDFQKGDIAEGYSVSREKKESFPLTVTSAQKNPTAFYLCASSPTGGAGDTQYFGPGTRLTVL.

The CDR3 protein is CASSERTGYYGYTF. The CDR3 DNA follows: TGTGCCAGCAGTGAGAGGACAGGGTACTATGGCTACACCTTC. The chain is built from TRBV6-4 and TRBJ1-2; 8 bases agree with TRBD1. The CDR3 is 14 residues long. With 3 bases clipped from V and 3 bases from J, the junction kept 3 bases outside the gene matches. CDR1 is MRHNA, CDR2 SNTAGT, per germline.

Here the CDR3 reads CASSPGTASYEQYF. Written as DNA, the CDR3 is TGTGCCAGCAGTCCCGGGACTGCTTCCTACGAGCAGTACTTC. The chain couples TRBV6-5 to TRBJ2-7; TRBD2 might be the D (6 bases). Germline loops: CDR1 MNHEY, CDR2 SVGAGI. The CDR3 has 14 amino acids. Trimming pared 5 bases from V and 1 base from J, leaving 12 bases between.